This T cell receptor beta chain was retrieved from a study of shared clonotypes between healthy human individuals (dated by TCRdb to the early 2020s). In the study overall: Three men and two women, aged 18 to 49 years, made up the cohort. Blood TCR repertoires of several healthy adults were deeply sequenced to estimate repertoire size and the extent of clonotype sharing between individuals. Each donor's leukapheresis produced roughly between roughly 0.85 and 10 billion PBMCs. For each donor, three plates each were used for CD4 naive and CD4 memory, two plates were used for CD8 naive, and one plate was used for CD8 memory. Libraries were prepared and TCR repertoires were sequenced by different laboratories using diverse techniques, in order to increase sequencing depth and limit assay-specific biases.

With regard to this clone: There is no known antigen for this receptor. Base-call qualities are not available, and no considerably larger clone is one nucleotide away.

Trimming accounts for 1 base at V and 6 bases at J, while the number of junction bases matched to no gene is 6. The CDR3 has 16 amino acids, counting the end cysteine and phenylalanine. Just the 48-base CDR3 DNA is kept, in frame starting at base 1. Via the germline V gene, CDR1 is SGHVS and CDR2 FNYEAQ. Using the deep immunoSEQ assay, TCR CDR3 regions were amplified from genomic DNA by multiplex PCR. For each cell subset, the extracted genomic DNA was distributed evenly across all wells of several immunoSEQ 96-well plates, and each plate served as one replicate. Each replicate PCR for sorted subsets received approximately 220 ng genomic DNA, equal to about 30,000 T cell genomes. Purified libraries were quantified with a Qubit 3.0 fluorometer, sized on a Bioanalyzer 2100, and re-quantified with the KAPA Library Quantification kit. Every immunoSEQ 96-well plate was sequenced on a dedicated single-read 150-cycle Illumina NextSeq 550 flow cell. The paper's data handling went like this. Because the immunoSEQ output included only junctional sequences and no quality scores, the filtering could not be the same as the filtering used for full-length reads. Sequences were annotated with PyIR, a Python wrapper for IgBLAST v1.9, using IMGT germline references to assign V/J genes and CDR3. Any read was removed if the V/J assignment was weak (E-value above 1e-6), the CDR3 was missing, or the read contained stop codons, out-of-frame junctions, or ambiguous translated residues. A V3J clonotype was defined by an identical inferred V gene, J gene, and CDR3 amino acid sequence. Percentage overlap between repertoires was calculated by dividing the number of shared unique clonotypes by the size of the smaller repertoire. Repertoire richness was assessed with RTK rarefaction, the Chao1 estimator, and Recon v2.1 estimates of unobserved clonotypes. For all TCRbeta clonotypes obtained by the gDNA method from four donors, generation probabilities were computed with OLGA. Imported from immuneACCESS, the table was reduced by TCRdb to in-frame sequences with V and J called. These copies leave out some clones; in studies compared against another copy, an unresolved V gene accounts for under half, and the cause of the remainder is not known. The V and J calls and the clone size are those of that table, but D and trimming were determined from the DNA. The sample contains more than 2 million clones, 80% to 95% of them found a single time. The top ten hold about 1.6% of the sample.

What the authors observed across the whole study: Even with the large sequencing depth, rarefaction of the sorted-subset datasets indicated that sequencing was incomplete. Sharing across a few donors was observed for around 5% of naive CD4, over 3% of naive CD8, 2.3% of memory CD4, and over 0.3% of memory CD8 clonotypes. Higher generation probabilities were observed for clonotypes shared by all four sorted-subset donors than for non-shared clonotypes. Pairwise subsampling indicated that sequencing depth was expected to affect the degree of clonotype sharing among donors. Because the study included a small number of donors, the genetic and exposure-history diversity represented was limited. Larger estimated clonotype richness was generally found for naive subsets than for memory subsets. Sampling was limited to blood, and TCR repertoires in tissue likely differ from TCR repertoires in blood.

For the CD8 naive samples, CD45RO-negative cells were positively selected for CCR7, yielding a CD45RA+CCR7+ population from which TemRA cells were excluded. Healthy HIV-negative adults with no recently reported acute infections or vaccinations were included as donors. Every donor was a Caucasian adult living in Nashville, Tennessee, USA. Blood was obtained by leukapheresis, after which PBMCs were separated by Ficoll-Histopaque density gradient centrifugation and cryopreserved in liquid nitrogen vapor phase. Analytical flow cytometry was used to check the purity and quantity of every magnetically sorted T cell population. Genomic DNA was isolated from each sorted fraction and quantified by UV absorbance on a Nanodrop 2000c.

The TCR sequence derives from a man younger than 35 in good health. Some clones in this sample may be carry-over from other donors' samples. The sequencing sample was made of naive CD8+ T cells from PBMCs. What the cell subset or site label conveys for this sample: CD45RA+CCR7+. The receptor chain draws on TRBV7-6 and TRBJ2-1; TRBD2 fits 10 bases in the junction. The nucleotide sequence is given as TGTGCCAGCAGCTTAGGGTCCGGGACTAGCGTCAATGAGCAGTTCTTC. Translated, it gives CASSLGSGTSVNEQFF.